The rows below give T cell receptor beta chains drawn from one sample of a study of blood T cells in healthy people across ages. TCRdb passed the 5' RACE reads through MiXCR, listing each CDR3 protein once. The sample yields approximately 2,000,000 distinct CDR3 sequences, more than 35% seen once. The sample comprised blood. These receptors were obtained from a human donor in good health. Both conserved end residues are trimmed from each CDR3.

V	J	CDR3
TRBV7-2	TRBJ2-5	ASSVLGIATQY
TRBV4-3	TRBJ2-1	ASSPQGAGGNNEQF
TRBV5-1	TRBJ1-2	ASSTDSHYGYT
TRBV10-3	TRBJ1-5	AISDLGPNQPQH
TRBV28	TRBJ2-2	ASSLRTVRAGELF
TRBV12-3/TRBV12-4	TRBJ1-2	ASSLGLGVEGYT
TRBV7-3	TRBJ2-1	ASGLGRYNEQF
TRBV15	TRBJ2-7	ATSRDLMTGSYEQY
TRBV20-1	TRBJ1-4	SARGSYMGEKLF
TRBV10-3	TRBJ2-2	AISKEGLNTGELF
TRBV7-2	TRBJ2-3	ASARVGTDTQY
TRBV29-1	TRBJ2-1	SAGLPGGEQF
TRBV4-2	TRBJ2-7	ASSQESGVYEQY
TRBV5-1	TRBJ1-1	ASSLAVDTAGAEAF
TRBV29-1	TRBJ1-1	SVLRDFDTEAF
TRBV4-3	TRBJ1-2	ASSQGNRANYGYT
TRBV6-2/TRBV6-3	TRBJ2-5	ASSYQAGDQLETQY
TRBV12-3/TRBV12-4	TRBJ1-1	ASSFQDTGMDF
TRBV25-1	TRBJ2-1	ASSEHSWPYEQF
TRBV12-3/TRBV12-4	TRBJ1-5	ASSLNKDQPQH
TRBV20-1	TRBJ1-2	SASRGTYEGYT
TRBV9	TRBJ1-1	ASSVEAGKGTEAF
TRBV29-1	TRBJ2-7	SVERRGPYEQY
TRBV12-3/TRBV12-4	TRBJ1-1	ASRTGTSFNTEAF
TRBV10-3	TRBJ2-5	AIKPSGQETQY
TRBV6-1	TRBJ1-4	ASSEGVYHYSTEKLF
TRBV10-3	TRBJ1-1	AIRGLNTEAF
TRBV7-6	TRBJ2-1	ASSLVARSGGYNEQF
TRBV6-5	TRBJ2-1	ASSHRGYPNEQF
TRBV5-1	TRBJ2-1	ASSLRVTSRPLDEQF
TRBV7-2	TRBJ1-1	ASSYRTGLGGAF
TRBV28	TRBJ2-5	AILGRQETQY
TRBV4-3	TRBJ2-1	ASSRRGSSGGSYNEQF
TRBV10-3	TRBJ2-3	AISEAQGRGADTQY
TRBV29-1	TRBJ1-1	SVDFWAGRAF
TRBV6-2/TRBV6-3	NA	ASRSGASWEETQY
TRBV4-3	TRBJ1-2	ASSQEVTDRGRYYGYT
TRBV7-9	TRBJ1-2	ASTGSLPINGYT
TRBV12-5	TRBJ1-1	ASAGGGSNTEAF
TRBV20-1	TRBJ2-5	SAPHPSGYQETQY
TRBV7-2	TRBJ2-4	ASSKGGGAKNIQY
TRBV12-3/TRBV12-4	TRBJ2-7	VSSGPDTGRYEQY
TRBV29-1	TRBJ1-1	SVRALTDTQSDTEAF
TRBV12-3/TRBV12-4	TRBJ1-6	ASSFDQINSPLH
TRBV24-1	TRBJ2-5	ATSDFTGDRLETQY
TRBV14	TRBJ2-7	ASSPQRAFYEQY
TRBV29-1	TRBJ2-7	SGADSYEQY
TRBV20-1	TRBJ2-1	SAPPTGRLYNEQF